This T cell receptor beta chain was retrieved from a study of blood T cell repertoires in COVID-19. Across the whole study: The study drew acute and convalescent COVID-19 samples from the United States, Italy and Spain. PBMCs, B-cell-depleted T cells, or T cells provided the cDNA or gDNA that made up the material.

Authors' methods: By means of reference gene primer amplification, nucleated cell counts were estimated. The repertoire was sequenced with immunoSEQ multiplex PCR; TCRdb's copy has only in-frame clones and lacks some. The V and J calls and the clone size are those of that table, but D and trimming were determined from the DNA. The sample records fewer than 150,000 clones, approximately 90% being singletons. CDR1 is ENHRY and CDR2 is SYGVKD in the germline V gene. This CDR3 has 16 residues. Trimming took off 4 bases at V and 5 bases at J, with 15 bases between the two ends. Sequencing was performed on peripheral blood. The J gene is TRBJ1-6, the V gene TRBV10-3; D is undetermined. The receptor comes from a woman aged 80 or over with acute or convalescent COVID-19. The CDR3 protein is CAISGVWQDNNSPLHF. The CDR3 DNA reads as TGTGCCATCAGTGGAGTGTGGCAGGATAATAATTCACCCCTCCACTTT.